What follows is one T cell receptor (beta chain) and its context. Authors' methods: For nucleated cells, counts were estimated from reference gene primer amplification. The assay was immunoSEQ multiplex PCR, and TCRdb's table has in-frame clones only and misses some. That table supplies the V and J calls and clone size; D and trimming were determined from the DNA. The table includes 70,000 or so clones, around 76% detected once. This sample stems from a study of blood T cell repertoires in COVID-19. Across the whole study: Nucleic acid was either cDNA or gDNA, and it came from T cells, B-cell-depleted T cells, or PBMCs.

The V end was cut by 2 bases, the J end by 8 bases, with 15 bases between. There are 14 residues in the CDR3. In germline, CDR1 is LGHDT, CDR2 YNNKEL (reference sequence). This sequence joins TRBV3-1 (or the pseudogene TRBV3-2) and TRBJ1-2; D is perhaps TRBD1 (6 bases). This TCR came from a human donor in a cohort sampled during active COVID-19. Sequenced material: peripheral blood. CDR3 bases: TGTGCCAGCAGCCAAAAGGGGGGAGGGATAGGCTACACCTTC. This sequence encodes CASSQKGGGIGYTF.